The 10 T cell receptor beta chains below all came from one sample that was sequenced in a study of blood T cell repertoires in COVID-19. Libraries were prepared by immunoSEQ multiplex PCR; TCRdb keeps only in-frame clonotypes and omits some of them. The table has around 150,000 clones, approximately 91% seen once. Sequenced input: peripheral blood. The source of these receptors is a young man with acute or convalescent COVID-19.

V and J are TRBV3-1 (or the pseudogene TRBV3-2) and TRBJ1-1, with 8 bases identical to TRBD1. Germline V gene lookup returns CDR1 LGHDT and CDR2 YNNKEL (reference sequence). The CDR3 loop spans 15 amino acids. V lost 5 bases, J lost 7 bases, and 12 bases stayed unmatched. The CDR3 protein is CASSWVPGQASEAFF. CDR3 nucleotides: TGTGCCAGCAGCTGGGTCCCGGGACAGGCTAGTGAAGCTTTCTTT.

This clone was seen a single time. The CDR3 bases are TGTGCCAGCAGCTTCGGGGATTCTGGAAACACCATATATTTT. Amino acids: CASSFGDSGNTIYF. The chain joins TRBV7-9 to TRBJ1-3, with D uncertain. The CDR3 covers 14 residues. Per the germline V gene, CDR1 is SEHNR and CDR2 is FQNEAQ (reference sequence). V shed 3 bases and J shed 1 base, with 7 bases lying between them.

Note on this clone: In the same sample, other DNA sequences code for this CDR3. The CDR3 here is CASSLTDTDTQYF. The CDR3 region has the DNA TGTGCCAGCAGCTTAACTGACACAGATACGCAGTATTTT. This chain joins TRBV7-7 and TRBJ2-3; D is ambiguous. CDR3 length equals 13 residues. The V gene's germline CDR1 is SSHAT and CDR2 FNYEAQ (reference sequence). Between the trimmed V and J ends, which lost 2 bases and 2 bases, there was a span of 5 bases.

The rearrangement uses TRBV9 and TRBJ2-7; 11 bases are a match to TRBD2. The trim removed 0 bases at V and 3 bases at J, leaving 8 bases unmatched. CDR1 SGDLS and CDR2 YYNGEE come from the germline V gene. The CDR3 is made up of 17 amino acids. The CDR3: CASSVGQTSGGFYEQYF. CDR3 bases: TGTGCCAGCAGCGTAGGGCAAACTAGCGGGGGATTCTACGAGCAGTACTTC.

This chain connects TRBV5-1 to TRBJ2-3; no reliable D call. The germline gives CDR1 SGHRS, CDR2 YFSETQ. Between the trimmed V and J ends, which lost 0 bases and 6 bases, there was a span of 11 bases. This CDR3 is built from 14 residues. The CDR3 bases are TGCGCCAGCAGCTTGGCTCAGTCATCGGATACGCAGTATTTT. Its protein product is CASSLAQSSDTQYF.

Of note for this clone: This sample also contains other DNA sequences that code for the same CDR3. V and J are TRBV9 and TRBJ1-1; TRBD1 might be the D (6 bases). Germline assignment: CDR1 SGDLS and CDR2 YYNGEE. V was cut by 2 bases and J by 1 base, with 18 bases left in between. The CDR3 contains 17 residues. The CDR3 DNA sequence: TGTGCCAGCAGCGTTCCCCCGGGGGGCCTGGGGAACACTGAAGCTTTCTTT. It specifies CASSVPPGGLGNTEAFF. Based on the CDR3 plus reference TRBV9 and TRBJ1-1, the full variable domain is DSGVTQTPKHLITATGQRVTLRCSPRSGDLSVYWYQQSLDQGLQFLIQYYNGEERAKGNILERFSAQQFPDLHSELNLSSLELGDSALYFCASSVPPGGLGNTEAFFGQGTRLTVV.

The chain uses TRBV30 and TRBJ2-7; 8 bases agree with TRBD1. CDR1 and CDR2 from the germline V gene are GTSNPN and SVGIG (reference sequence). This CDR3 comprises 15 residues. With 0 bases clipped from V and 2 bases from J, the junction kept 6 bases outside the gene matches. The chain's CDR3 is CAWSVRGTGAYEQYF. CDR3 in DNA: TGTGCCTGGAGTGTACGTGGGACAGGTGCCTACGAGCAGTACTTC. Together with reference TRBV30 and TRBJ2-7, the CDR3 gives the full variable domain: SQTIHQWPATLVQPVGSPLSLECTVEGTSNPNLYWYRQAAGRGLQLLFYSVGIGQISSEVPQNLSASRPQDRQFILSSKKLLLSDSGFYLCAWSVRGTGAYEQYFGPGTRLTVT.

J is TRBJ2-3 and V is TRBV6-5, with TRBD2 matching over 7 bases. This CDR3 region has 12 residues. V lost 11 bases and J lost 0; bases outside the gene matches: 2. CDR1 is MNHEY, CDR2 SVGAGI, per germline. CDR3 bases: TGTGCCCTAGCGGCCAGCACAGATACGCAGTATTTT. The encoded protein is CALAASTDTQYF.

The chain's CDR3 is CASRELGNTIYF. Here the CDR3 DNA reads TGTGCCAGCAGGGAACTCGGAAACACCATATATTTT. The rearrangement joins TRBV2 to TRBJ1-3, with no clear D. V lost 6 bases, J lost 4 bases, and 7 bases lay in between. This CDR3 comprises 12 residues. The germline gives CDR1 SNHLY, CDR2 FYNNEI.

The rearrangement uses TRBV19 and TRBJ1-5; 8 nucleotides line up with TRBD1. The J segment lost 1 base and the V segment lost 7 bases, leaving 6 bases of the junction unmatched. Germline V gene sequence: CDR1 LNHDA, CDR2 SQIVND (reference sequence). This CDR3 contains 15 residues. The CDR3 coding sequence is TGTGCCAGTATCAAACAGGGGGGAAGCAATCAGCCCCAGCATTTT. It translates to CASIKQGGSNQPQHF.